This passage covers 3 T cell receptor beta chains from one sample sequenced in a study of blood T cell repertoires in COVID-19. Here immunoSEQ multiplex PCR was the method, and the copy in TCRdb shows in-frame clones only, minus some. The repertoire holds 350,000 to 450,000 clones, with 85% as singletons. Sequencing used peripheral blood. These receptors all come from a woman aged 18-29 years with acute or convalescent COVID-19.

Written as DNA, the CDR3 is TGCGCCAGCAGCGTGGGGGGGACAGAGGGCACTGAAGCTTTCTTT. The encoded protein is CASSVGGTEGTEAFF. This chain links TRBV5-1 with TRBJ1-1; TRBD1 aligns across 7 bases. Trimming at V came to 4 bases and at J to 4 bases, leaving 10 bases not matched to a gene. This CDR3 contains 15 residues. The germline CDR1 and CDR2 sequences are SGHRS and YFSETQ.

The V and J genes are TRBV12-3 or TRBV12-4 and TRBJ1-2, with D possibly TRBD1 on 5 matching bases. This CDR3 is 12 amino acids long. Trimming took 7 bases from V and 8 from J, leaving 14 bases between them. The CDR3 region is CASNNGGLGYTF. The CDR3 DNA reads as TGTGCCAGCAATAACGGGGGGTTAGGCTACACCTTC.

This clone was counted between two and nine times. This sequence joins TRBV5-5 and TRBJ2-2; D is perhaps TRBD1 (5 bases). The CDR3 runs to 15 residues. The V gene's germline CDR1 is SGHKS and CDR2 YYEKEE (reference sequence). V was clipped by 0 bases and J by 4 bases, with 10 bases between them. The CDR3 nucleotides read TGTGCCAGCAGCTTGGGTTTGGACACCACCGGGGAGCTGTTTTTT. Its translation: CASSLGLDTTGELFF.